The rows below give T cell receptor beta chains drawn from one sample of a study of response to subunit inactivated influenza vaccine. TCRdb recomputed calls from the RT-PCR reads with MiXCR, one row per CDR3 protein. This repertoire shows 700,000 to 800,000 distinct CDR3 sequences, around a sixth found once; its top ten account for roughly 11%. The sample consisted of PBMCs from blood, taken 4 to 6 days after vaccination. These receptors all stem from a man aged 50-59 years who received an inactivated influenza vaccine. Both conserved end residues are part of each CDR3. A D gene is named only where the DNA matches it firmly. The listing skips clone size in some rows; elsewhere it reads once, few, many or a size class.

abundance	d_gene	v_gene	j_gene	CDR3nt	CDR3aa
few	NA	TRBV5-1	TRBJ2-7	TGCGCCAGCAGCTTGGCCGCCCCAACTGGGGAGCAGTACTTC	CASSLAAPTGEQYF
few	NA	TRBV12-3/TRBV12-4	TRBJ2-1	TGTGCCAGCAGTTTAGCCGGACTTCGTTTGCATGAGCAGTTCTTC	CASSLAGLRLHEQFF
NA	TRBD1	TRBV20-1	TRBJ2-3	TGCAGTGCTAGAGGCCAATCCGGACAGGGCCCGCTGGATACGCAGTATTTT	CSARGQSGQGPLDTQYF
NA	NA	TRBV4-3	TRBJ2-1	TGCGCCAGCAGCCAAGGAGAGGACAGTTACAATGAGCAGTTCTTC	CASSQGEDSYNEQFF
few	NA	TRBV20-1	TRBJ2-7	TGCAGTGCTAGAGATTTGACGGGGCTACTCTTCTACGAGCAGTACTTC	CSARDLTGLLFYEQYF
many	NA	TRBV12-3/TRBV12-4	TRBJ2-7	TGTGCCAGCAGCCTTAGCGGAAACTCCTACGAGCAGTACTTC	CASSLSGNSYEQYF
NA	NA	TRBV18	TRBJ1-5	TGTGCCAGCTCACCATCTAGGGGAGGCAATCAGCCCCAGCATTTT	CASSPSRGGNQPQHF
NA	TRBD2	TRBV4-3	TRBJ2-2	TGCGCCAGCAGCCAAGGATACGCGGGAGGGCGCACCGGGGAGCTGTTTTTT	CASSQGYAGGRTGELFF
NA	NA	TRBV9	TRBJ2-2	TGTGCCAGCAGCGCGATCCCCTGGGGTCGGGGGACCGGGGAGCTGTTTTTT	CASSAIPWGRGTGELFF
few	NA	TRBV12-3/TRBV12-4	TRBJ2-3	TGTGCCAGCAGTGCGGACCCCATCGTGCCAGATACGCAGTATTTT	CASSADPIVPDTQYF
few	TRBD1	TRBV30	TRBJ2-2	TGTGCCTGGAGTACGGGACAGGGGGCCGGGGAGCTGTTTTTT	CAWSTGQGAGELFF
NA	TRBD1	TRBV5-1	TRBJ1-6	TGCGCCAGCAGCTTGGCCAGGGGGTCCTCACCCCTCCACTTT	CASSLARGSSPLHF
NA	TRBD2	TRBV28	TRBJ2-3	TGTGCCAGCAGTTTACTAACTAGCGAATCAGATACGCAGTATTTT	CASSLLTSESDTQYF
NA	NA	TRBV4-2	TRBJ1-1	TGTGCCAGCAGCCAAGATCGAAAGACCACTGAAGCTTTCTTT	CASSQDRKTTEAFF
few	NA	TRBV25-1	TRBJ1-1	TGTGCCAGCCGGGAGTACCGTAACACTGAAGCTTTCTTT	CASREYRNTEAFF
few	NA	TRBV15	TRBJ2-7	TGTGCCACCAGCAGAGATCCCAACCTCGAGCAGTACTTC	CATSRDPNLEQYF
NA	TRBD1	TRBV6-1	TRBJ2-7	TGTGCCAGCAGACCCGACAGGGGCTACGAGCAGTACTTC	CASRPDRGYEQYF
few	NA	TRBV7-7	TRBJ2-1	TGTGCTAGCAGCTTAGCTAGTCCCTTCAACAATGAGCAGTTCTTC	CASSLASPFNNEQFF
NA	TRBD1	TRBV6-5	TRBJ2-7	TGTGCCAGCAGTTACTCGATGAAAACCGGACAGGGCCGCGAGCAGTACTTC	CASSYSMKTGQGREQYF
NA	NA	TRBV11-1	TRBJ2-5	TGTGCCAGCAGCCGTAAAGGACGACACGTCGAGACCCAGTACTTC	CASSRKGRHVETQYF
NA	NA	TRBV5-1	TRBJ2-3	TGCGCCAGCAGCCGCGAGTTCGGAACAGATACGCAGTATTTT	CASSREFGTDTQYF
NA	TRBD2	TRBV7-9	TRBJ2-3	TGTGCCCTCGGACTAGGCACAGATACGCAGTATTTT	CALGLGTDTQYF
NA	NA	TRBV7-9	TRBJ1-1	TGTTCCAGCAGCTTAGGCCTTGATCCACTGGGAGCTGAAGCTTTCTTT	CSSSLGLDPLGAEAFF
many	NA	TRBV7-2	TRBJ2-2	TGTGCCAGCAGCTCCGGGGGACGTTACACCGGGGAGCTGTTTTTT	CASSSGGRYTGELFF
few	TRBD2	TRBV15	TRBJ2-5	TGTGCCACCAGCAGAGCGGTAGCGGGAGCTTTTGTGGGGGAGACCCAGTACTTC	CATSRAVAGAFVGETQYF
few	NA	TRBV6-2/TRBV6-3	TRBJ2-1	TGTGCCAGCAGTTCTTCCTCAACTTGGAATGAGCAGTTCTTC	CASSSSSTWNEQFF
NA	NA	TRBV14	TRBJ2-1	TGTGCCAGCAGCCAAGGCCATAACAATGAGCAGTTCTTC	CASSQGHNNEQFF
NA	NA	TRBV15	TRBJ2-1	TGTGCCACCAGCAGAGAAGCAGTATCCTACAATGAGCAGTTCTTC	CATSREAVSYNEQFF
many	NA	TRBV5-1	TRBJ2-5	TGCGCCAGCAGCTTGATGGGGACACGTCAAGAGACCCAGTACTTC	CASSLMGTRQETQYF
NA	NA	TRBV30	TRBJ1-6	TGTGCCTCGGGACTTGTAGATTCACCCCTCCACTTT	CASGLVDSPLHF
NA	TRBD1	TRBV11-2	TRBJ2-7	TGTGCCAGCAGCCTGTGGACAGGGGACGAGCAGTACTTC	CASSLWTGDEQYF
NA	NA	TRBV7-9	TRBJ2-3	TGTGCCAGCAGCCGTCAGACAGATACGCAGTATTTT	CASSRQTDTQYF
NA	NA	TRBV6-5	TRBJ1-2	TGTGCCAGCAGTTACCGCGGCGGGGCAGGGTATGGCTACACCTTC	CASSYRGGAGYGYTF
NA	TRBD2	TRBV6-2/TRBV6-3	TRBJ2-1	TGTGCCAGCACCATTAGCGGGAGTACCTACAATGAGCAGTTCTTC	CASTISGSTYNEQFF
few	TRBD2	TRBV7-2	TRBJ2-1	TGTGCCAGCAGCCCGGGGACTAGATCGATCAATGAGCAGTTCTTC	CASSPGTRSINEQFF
NA	NA	TRBV29-1	TRBJ2-6	TGCAGCGTTGAAATCAACTCTGGGGCCAACGTCCTGACTTTC	CSVEINSGANVLTF
NA	NA	TRBV28	TRBJ2-2	TGTGCCTCACGGGTCGGCACCGGGGAGCTGTTTTTT	CASRVGTGELFF
few	TRBD1	TRBV20-1	TRBJ1-2	TGCAGTGCTAGAAGAACGGGACAGCGATACTATGGCTACACCTTC	CSARRTGQRYYGYTF
few	TRBD1	TRBV20-1	TRBJ2-5	TGCAGTGCCAACCCGGGACAGACCCAAGAGACCCAGTACTTC	CSANPGQTQETQYF
NA	NA	TRBV3-1	TRBJ2-1	TGTGCCAGCAGCCCGGAGACCGGATGGGTGATCAATGAGCAGTTCTTC	CASSPETGWVINEQFF
NA	NA	TRBV5-1	TRBJ2-1	TGCGCCAGCAGCTTGGCCGTAGGGACCTACAATGAGCAGTTCTTC	CASSLAVGTYNEQFF
NA	TRBD1	TRBV24-1	TRBJ2-2	TGTGCCACCAGTCGACAGGGGGCCAACACCGGGGAGCTGTTTTTT	CATSRQGANTGELFF
few	NA	TRBV15	TRBJ2-1	TGTGCCACCAGCAGAGAATTAGGCGGGACGAGCTCCTACAATGAGCAGTTCTTC	CATSRELGGTSSYNEQFF
NA	TRBD2	TRBV11-2	TRBJ2-7	TGTGCCAGCAGCTTAGTTAGGTGGACTAGCGGGAGCTCCTACGAGCAGTACTTC	CASSLVRWTSGSSYEQYF
few	NA	TRBV12-3/TRBV12-4	TRBJ2-7	TGTGCCAGCGCCCATCCCGGGGCCGCGCAGTACTTC	CASAHPGAAQYF
NA	TRBD2	TRBV7-8	TRBJ2-7	TGTGCCAGCAGTCTTATAGCTAGCGGGCGGGTTACGACCTCCGAGCAGTACTTC	CASSLIASGRVTTSEQYF
NA	NA	TRBV29-1	TRBJ1-2	TGCAGCGGCCACCGTAACTATGGCTACACCTTC	CSGHRNYGYTF
NA	TRBD1	TRBV25-1	TRBJ1-1	TGTGCCAGCAGTGACCCAATCCTCGACAGGGTCAACACTGAAGCTTTCTTT	CASSDPILDRVNTEAFF